This T cell receptor (beta chain) was observed in a study of blood T cell repertoires in COVID-19. In terms of age and location, participants ranged from roughly 18 to 90 years and lived in under 30 US areas. The trim removed 6 bases at V and 3 bases at J, leaving 9 bases unmatched. CDR1 MDHEN and CDR2 SYDVKM come from the germline V gene. The CDR3 totals 16 residues. Clones were sequenced by immunoSEQ multiplex PCR, and TCRdb holds only the in-frame ones, with some missing. The table includes about 400,000 clones, 70% to 90% detected once. Sequenced material: PBMCs or T cells enriched from blood (not recorded which). The source of this sequence is a woman aged 18-29 years with acute COVID-19. This chain joins TRBV28 and TRBJ1-5; the match to TRBD1 covers 9 bases. CDR3: CASSTLGQGINQPQHF. As DNA, the CDR3 is TGTGCCAGCAGCACCCTTGGACAGGGGATCAATCAGCCCCAGCATTTT.